This T cell receptor (beta chain) was identified during a study of T cell changes during pregnancy in multiple sclerosis. TCRdb's table, derived via immunoSEQ multiplex PCR, lists solely in-frame clones and lacks some. The sample contains 75,000 to 95,000 clones, 80% to 95% of which appear only once. CDR3 length: 14 amino acids. Trimming cost V 7 bases and J 1 base; bases outside gene matches: 4. Germline values: CDR1 SNHLY, CDR2 FYNNEI. The sample in question was peripheral blood, obtained before pregnancy. This TCR was sampled from a female donor with multiple sclerosis, enrolled in a pregnancy study. The V call is TRBV2, the J call TRBJ2-3; 8 nucleotides line up with TRBD2. CDR3 coding DNA: TGTGCCAGCAACTTAGCGGGACGCACAGATACGCAGTATTTT. It yields the protein CASNLAGRTDTQYF.